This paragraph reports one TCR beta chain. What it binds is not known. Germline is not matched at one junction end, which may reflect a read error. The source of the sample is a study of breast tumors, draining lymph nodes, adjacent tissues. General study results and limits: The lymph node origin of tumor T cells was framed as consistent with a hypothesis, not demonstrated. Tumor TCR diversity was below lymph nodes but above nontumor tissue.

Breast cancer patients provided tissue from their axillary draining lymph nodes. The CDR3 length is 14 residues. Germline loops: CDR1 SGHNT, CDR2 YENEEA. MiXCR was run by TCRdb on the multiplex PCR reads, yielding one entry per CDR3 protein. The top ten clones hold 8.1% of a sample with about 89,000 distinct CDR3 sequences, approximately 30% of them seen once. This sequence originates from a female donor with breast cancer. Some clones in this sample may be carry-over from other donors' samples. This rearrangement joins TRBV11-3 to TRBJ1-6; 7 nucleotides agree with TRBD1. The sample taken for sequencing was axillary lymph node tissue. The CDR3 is CASGQGTVNSLLHF. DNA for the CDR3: TGTGCCAGCGGCCAAGGGACAGTAAATTCACTCCTCCACTTT.